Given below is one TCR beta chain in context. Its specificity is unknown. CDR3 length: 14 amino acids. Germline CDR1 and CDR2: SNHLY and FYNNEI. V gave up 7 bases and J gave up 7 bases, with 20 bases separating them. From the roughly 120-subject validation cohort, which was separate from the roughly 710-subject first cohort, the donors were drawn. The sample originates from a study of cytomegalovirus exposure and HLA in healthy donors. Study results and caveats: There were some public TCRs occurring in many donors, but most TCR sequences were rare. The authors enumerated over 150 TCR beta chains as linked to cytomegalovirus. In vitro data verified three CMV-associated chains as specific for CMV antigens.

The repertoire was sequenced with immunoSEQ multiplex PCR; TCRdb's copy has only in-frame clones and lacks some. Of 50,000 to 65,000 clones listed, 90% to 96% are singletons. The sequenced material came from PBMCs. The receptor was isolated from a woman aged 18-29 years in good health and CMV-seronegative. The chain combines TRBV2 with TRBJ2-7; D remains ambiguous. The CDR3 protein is CASTPGLTVGEQYF. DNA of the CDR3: TGTGCCAGCACCCCGGGTTTGACCGTTGGGGAGCAGTACTTC.